This T cell receptor beta chain was observed in a study of shared clonotypes between healthy human individuals (TCRdb year 2020). Describing the broader study: The cohort comprised two women and a few men aged 18 to 49 years. Blood TCR repertoires of four to six healthy adults were deeply sequenced to estimate repertoire size and the extent of clonotype sharing between individuals. For each donor, CD4 naive and CD4 memory were each run on three plates, CD8 naive on two plates, and CD8 memory on one plate. Leukapheresis yielded between about 0.94 and 9.5 billion PBMCs per donor. Libraries were prepared and TCR repertoires were sequenced by different laboratories using diverse techniques, in order to increase sequencing depth and limit assay-specific biases.

Healthy HIV-negative adults with no recently reported acute infections or vaccinations were included as donors. Only Caucasian adults living in Nashville, Tennessee, USA were represented among the donors. CD4+ T cells were enriched by magnetic negative selection; naive cells were then positively selected on CD45RA, and the negative fraction formed the memory subset. After blood collection by leukapheresis, PBMCs were isolated using Ficoll-Histopaque density gradient centrifugation and then cryopreserved in the vapor phase of liquid nitrogen. Analytical flow cytometry was used to check the purity and quantity of each magnetically sorted T cell population. Genomic DNA was isolated from every sorted fraction and measured by UV absorbance on a Nanodrop 2000c. CDR1 LNHDA and CDR2 SQIVND are derived from the germline V gene (reference sequence). Measured from the cysteine to the phenylalanine, the CDR3 is 14 residues long. Only the CDR3 part of the read is kept: 42 bases, read in frame from the first base. V is trimmed back by 7 bases and J by 3 bases, and the junction contains 5 bases that no gene match accounts for.

Note on this clone: Its antigen remains undetermined. Nothing much larger sits one base from this clone, and base qualities are not available.

The study at large found these results: Rarefaction of sorted-subset datasets indicated incomplete sequencing despite the large sequencing depth. Larger estimated clonotype richness was generally found for naive subsets than for memory subsets. Pairwise subsampling indicated that sequencing depth was expected to affect the degree of clonotype sharing among donors. Sampling was limited to blood, and TCR repertoires in tissue likely differ from TCR repertoires in blood. The genetic and exposure-history diversity represented was limited by the small number of donors. Compared with non-shared clonotypes, clonotypes shared by all four sorted-subset donors had higher generation probabilities. About 4.5% of naive CD4, 3.5% of naive CD8, 2.3% of memory CD4, and more than 0.35% of memory CD8 clonotypes were shared across several donors.

TCR CDR3 regions were amplified from genomic DNA by multiplex PCR using the deep immunoSEQ assay. Genomic DNA extracted from each cell subset was distributed evenly over all wells of several immunoSEQ 96-well plates, and each plate served as one replicate. Each replicate PCR for sorted subsets received roughly 200 ng genomic DNA, equal to around 32,000 T cell genomes. Purified libraries were quantified with a Qubit 3.0 fluorometer, sized on a Bioanalyzer 2100, and re-quantified with the KAPA Library Quantification kit. Every immunoSEQ 96-well plate was sequenced on a separate single-read 150-cycle Illumina NextSeq 550 flow cell. The authors' pipeline ran thus. Because only junctional sequences without quality scores were contained in the immunoSEQ output, filtering matching that applied to full-length reads could not be performed. Sequences were annotated with PyIR, a Python wrapper for IgBLAST v1.9, using IMGT germline references to assign V/J genes and CDR3. Reads with weak V/J assignments (E-value above 1e-6), missing CDR3, stop codons, out-of-frame junctions, or ambiguous translated residues were removed. V3J clonotypes were defined as sequences sharing an identical inferred V gene, J gene, and CDR3 amino acid sequence. To compute the percentage overlap between repertoires, the number of shared unique clonotypes was divided by the size of the smaller repertoire. Richness of each repertoire was evaluated using RTK rarefaction, the Chao1 estimator, and Recon v2.1 estimates of unobserved clonotypes. Generation probabilities were computed with OLGA for all TCRbeta clonotypes obtained by the gDNA method from several donors. The table was pulled from immuneACCESS by TCRdb, which kept in-frame rearrangements only. Such tables lose some clones; where checked, under half of the loss comes from unresolved V genes, and the rest has no known cause. That table supplies the V and J calls and clone size; D and trimming were determined from the DNA. The sample table records about 1.5 million clones; approximately 98% of these occur just once. Clones ranked in the top ten supply about 0.42% of the sample.

The TCR comes from a man aged 25-45 years in good health. This receptor chain uses TRBV19 and TRBJ2-2, with 7 junctional bases fitting TRBD1. The sequenced sample consisted of naive CD4+ T cells sorted from blood. The cell subset or site label on this specimen signifies: CD45RA+ positively selected. The CDR3 reads CASMPGGYTGELFF. The DNA reads TGTGCCAGTATGCCAGGGGGTTACACCGGGGAGCTGTTTTTT.